Listed here are 32 T cell receptor beta chains from one sample, sequenced in a study of PD-L1 blockade in urothelial cancer. Time point meaning: pretreatment peripheral blood. Assay: immunoSEQ multiplex PCR; the TCRdb copy retains only in-frame clones and omits some. The table records tens of thousands of clones, roughly 90% of them present only once. The source material was PBMCs, sampled around atezolizumab (anti-PD-L1) treatment. These receptors all come from a man between 65 and 79 years old with urothelial cancer.

The rearrangement uses TRBV5-1 and TRBJ1-4, with TRBD1 as a possible D gene (6 bases). V was shortened by 4 bases and J by 6 bases, with 13 bases between the two germline ends. Per the germline V gene, CDR1 is SGHRS and CDR2 is YFSETQ. The length of the CDR3 is 14 residues. The CDR3 reads CASSVQGNDEKLFF. The CDR3 coding sequence is TGCGCCAGCAGCGTACAGGGAAATGATGAAAAACTGTTTTTT.

The chain has TRBV5-1 and TRBJ2-3; 12 nucleotides line up with TRBD2. CDR3 length equals 19 residues. CDR1 and CDR2 from the germline V gene are SGHRS and YFSETQ. With V trimmed by 4 bases and J by 2 bases, 14 bases remained unmatched. The DNA for the CDR3 is TGCGCCAGCAGCGATACAGCTAGCGGGAGGGCCTACTCCACAGATACGCAGTATTTT. Protein: CASSDTASGRAYSTDTQYF. Based on the CDR3 plus reference TRBV5-1 and TRBJ2-3, the full variable domain is KAGVTQTPRYLIKTRGQQVTLSCSPISGHRSVSWYQQTPGQGLQFLFEYFSETQRNKGNFPGRFSGRQFSNSRSEMNVSTLELGDSALYLCASSDTASGRAYSTDTQYFGPGTRLTVL.

The genes are TRBV27 and TRBJ1-1, with a weak D call TRBD1 (6 bases). V was shortened by 2 bases and J by 4 bases, with 8 bases between the two germline ends. Germline-derived CDR1 and CDR2 are MNHEY and SMNVEV (reference sequence). This CDR3 has 13 amino acids. CDR3 in DNA: TGTGCCAGCAGTTTAGCAGGGGTCACTGAAGCTTTCTTT. Residues: CASSLAGVTEAFF.

The rearrangement uses TRBV5-1 and TRBJ2-7, with 9 bases fitting TRBD2. The CDR3 runs 14 residues. Germline-derived CDR1 and CDR2 are SGHRS and YFSETQ. V was clipped by 4 bases and J by 3 bases; unmatched bases: 5. CDR3 protein: CASSDGTSLYEQYF. In DNA form, the CDR3 reads TGCGCCAGCAGCGACGGGACTAGCCTCTACGAGCAGTACTTC.

This clone showed up just once. The rearrangement uses TRBV29-1 and TRBJ2-3; 13 positions agree with TRBD2. Germline V lookup: CDR1 SQVTM, CDR2 ANQGSEA. CDR3 length equals 15 residues. CDR3 protein: CPSPYGLAGVYTQYF. As DNA, the CDR3 is TGCCCTAGTCCTTACGGACTAGCGGGAGTGTATACGCAGTATTTT.

The chain is built from TRBV15 and TRBJ1-1; D is possibly TRBD1 (5 bases). V was cut by 3 bases and J by 6 bases, with 14 bases left in between. Germline V gene lookup returns CDR1 LNHNV and CDR2 YYDKDF (reference sequence). CDR3 length: 14 residues. The CDR3 DNA sequence: TGTGCCACCAGCAGTACATCGACAGATCCTGAAGCTTTCTTT. It yields the protein CATSSTSTDPEAFF. The full variable domain, with the rest looked up from reference TRBV15 and TRBJ1-1, is DAMVIQNPRYQVTQFGKPVTLSCSQTLNHNVMYWYQQKSSQAPKLLFHYYDKDFNNEADTPDNFQSRRPNTSFCFLDIRSPGLGDTAMYLCATSSTSTDPEAFFGQGTRLTVV.

This chain uses TRBV6-6 with TRBJ2-7; weak D call: TRBD2 (5 bases). V shed 7 bases and J shed 6 bases, with 16 bases lying between them. The CDR3 runs to 13 residues. The germline V gene has CDR1 MNHNY and CDR2 SVGAGI (reference sequence). CDR3 nucleotide sequence: TGTGCCAGCACTGCGGCAGCTGAGGGCGAGCAGTACTTC. It yields the protein CASTAAAEGEQYF.

The V gene is TRBV28, the J gene TRBJ1-2; TRBD1 matches 7 bases. CDR1 is MDHEN and CDR2 is SYDVKM in the germline V gene. Trimming at V came to 2 bases and at J to 4 bases, leaving 4 bases not matched to a gene. This CDR3 region has 14 residues. CDR3 bases: TGTGCCAGCAGTTTAACGGGACAGATCTATGGCTACACCTTC. This gives the protein CASSLTGQIYGYTF.

This clone was recorded only once. This sequence joins TRBV28 and TRBJ2-5, with 10 nucleotides matching TRBD2. Losses at the gene ends were 4 bases for V and 5 bases for J; bases not matched to a gene: 10. Germline V lookup: CDR1 MDHEN, CDR2 SYDVKM. The length of the CDR3 is 16 residues. This CDR3 is CASSSSGREFVETQYF. Written as DNA, the CDR3 is TGTGCCAGCAGTTCCAGCGGGAGGGAGTTTGTGGAGACCCAGTACTTC.

This clone was observed once. This sequence joins TRBV7-8 and TRBJ2-7; 10 nucleotides line up with TRBD1. The CDR3 length is 14 residues. The V gene's germline CDR1 is SGHVS and CDR2 FQNEAQ. V shed 3 bases and J 4 bases; nucleotides not matched to a gene: 3. This CDR3 reads CASSLGQGLYEQYF. CDR3 sequence (DNA): TGTGCCAGCAGCTTGGGACAGGGGCTTTACGAGCAGTACTTC.

V gene TRBV2 combines with J gene TRBJ2-1, with 8 bases aligning to TRBD2. V trimming: 7 bases; J trimming: 6 bases; junction bases outside the gene matches: 14. The CDR3 runs to 16 residues. CDR1 is SNHLY and CDR2 is FYNNEI in the germline V gene. The DNA for the CDR3 is TGTGCCAGCACTTTCTTTAGCGGGAAAGGTTTCAATGAGCAGTTCTTC. This gives the protein CASTFFSGKGFNEQFF.

The chain couples TRBV11-1 to TRBJ2-2; TRBD2 matches 12 bases. The germline gives CDR1 SGHAT, CDR2 FQDESV (reference sequence). Trimming removed 2 bases from V and 0 bases from J; junction bases left unmatched: 7. CDR3 size: 19 residues. The CDR3 sequence is CASSLITLAGGPNTGELFF. CDR3 nucleotides: TGTGCCAGCAGCTTAATCACACTAGCGGGAGGCCCGAACACCGGGGAGCTGTTTTTT.

V is TRBV19 and J is TRBJ2-7, with 7 bases that match TRBD2. CDR3 size: 13 residues. With V trimmed by 3 bases and J by 2 bases, 1 base remained unmatched. CDR1 LNHDA and CDR2 SQIVND come from the germline V gene (reference sequence). CDR3 sequence reads: CASSIGGAYEQYF. The CDR3 nucleotides read TGTGCCAGTAGTATTGGGGGGGCCTACGAGCAGTACTTC.

The chain combines TRBV10-3 with TRBJ1-1; 7 nucleotides agree with TRBD1. Germline loops: CDR1 ENHRY, CDR2 SYGVKD. This CDR3 comprises 13 residues. V lost 10 bases and J lost 4; bases outside the gene matches: 9. Here the CDR3 DNA reads TGTGCCACCCGTCTACCAGGGGGCACTGAAGCTTTCTTT. It translates to CATRLPGGTEAFF.

This chain links TRBV18 with TRBJ2-5; 9 nucleotides match TRBD1. The V segment lost 6 bases and the J segment 5 bases; nucleotides outside the gene matches: 10. CDR1 is KGHSH and CDR2 is LQKENI in the germline V gene. The CDR3 runs to 15 residues. CDR3 protein: CASSERTGAAETQYF. CDR3 DNA sequence: TGTGCCAGCTCTGAGAGGACAGGGGCCGCGGAGACCCAGTACTTC.

With respect to this clone: Compared with germline, one end of the junction differs, possibly owing to a read error. This chain connects TRBV20-1 to TRBJ2-7; 7 nucleotides agree with TRBD2. The CDR3 covers 10 residues. The germline gives CDR1 DFQATT, CDR2 SNEGSKA (reference sequence). The chain's CDR3 is CSASGSGDRF. For the CDR3, the DNA is TGCAGTGCTAGCGGGAGCGGGGACCGCTTC.

This sequence joins TRBV5-1 and TRBJ2-5; TRBD2 matches at 10 bases. The CDR3 has 14 amino acids. V gave up 4 bases and J gave up 3 bases; unmatched junction bases: 3. Germline V lookup: CDR1 SGHRS, CDR2 YFSETQ. For the CDR3, the DNA is TGCGCCAGCAGCCAGCTAGCGGGAGAAGAGACCCAGTACTTC. Translated: CASSQLAGEETQYF.

CDR3 sequence (DNA): TGTGCCAGCAGTTTAAGTGGGGCACAGGCGACCTACGAGCAGTACTTC. Translated: CASSLSGAQATYEQYF. The rearrangement links TRBV28 to TRBJ2-7; D might be TRBD1 (5 bases). The CDR3 spans 16 residues. The V end lost 2 bases, the J end lost 2 bases, and 16 bases lay between the germline ends. Germline V gene sequence: CDR1 MDHEN, CDR2 SYDVKM.

The chain is built from TRBV10-3 and TRBJ1-5; D might be TRBD1 (6 bases). Trimming took off 0 bases at V and 1 base at J, with 13 bases between the two ends. The CDR3 contains 17 residues. Per germline, CDR1 ENHRY and CDR2 SYGVKD. The CDR3 coding sequence is TGTGCCATCAGTGAGTCCGGGGGGCTGGGGAGCAATCAGCCCCAGCATTTT. Its translation: CAISESGGLGSNQPQHF.

The chain employs TRBV29-1 and TRBJ2-5; D is possibly TRBD2 (6 bases). This CDR3 is 14 amino acids long. Trimming stripped 4 bases from V and 4 bases from J, with 16 bases between. Germline CDR1 reads SQVTM; CDR2 reads ANQGSEA. The CDR3 region has the DNA TGCAGCGTTGTCCGGGAGAACATGTTAGAGACCCAGTACTTC. It encodes CSVVRENMLETQYF.

CDR3 in DNA: TGTGCCAGCGAGGAAGAGAAACTGTTTTTT. This translates into CASEEEKLFF. V and J are TRBV2 and TRBJ1-4; D remains unclear. The CDR3 runs 10 residues. Germline-derived CDR1 and CDR2 are SNHLY and FYNNEI. V was cut by 8 bases and J by 11 bases, with 9 bases left in between.

This clone was observed a few times. The chain recombines TRBV19 with TRBJ1-5; D is undetermined. V was trimmed by 3 bases and J by 7 bases, leaving 22 bases between them. CDR3 length: 17 amino acids. Germline V gene data show CDR1 as LNHDA and CDR2 as SQIVND (reference sequence). CDR3 sequence (DNA): TGTGCCAGTAGTATTAGTCAGCTACATCGCAGAGGGCAGCCCCAGCATTTT. Translating gives CASSISQLHRRGQPQHF.

The chain recombines TRBV28 with TRBJ1-5; tentative D call: TRBD1 (6 bases). Germline CDR1 and CDR2: MDHEN and SYDVKM. CDR3 length equals 13 residues. V was trimmed by 6 bases and J by 2 bases, leaving 8 bases between them. CDR3 loop: CASRTGRNQPQHF. CDR3 bases: TGTGCCAGCAGGACAGGCCGCAATCAGCCCCAGCATTTT.

This clone has just one count. In the same sample, other DNA sequences code for this CDR3. V is TRBV18 and J is TRBJ2-1; TRBD2 agrees at 9 bases. The CDR3 extends over 18 amino acids. The germline CDR1 and CDR2 sequences are KGHSH and LQKENI. After removal of 0 bases from V and 4 bases from J, the junction contained 10 bases not matched to a gene. CDR3 nucleotides: TGTGCCAGCTCACCACCGGGACTAGCAGGAGGGGTATACAATGAGCAGTTCTTC. Protein product: CASSPPGLAGGVYNEQFF.

The rearrangement joins TRBV5-4 to TRBJ1-2, with unresolved D. CDR1 is SGHNT and CDR2 is YYREEE in the germline V gene (reference sequence). V was pared by 0 bases and J by 5 bases, with 8 bases between. The CDR3 consists of 13 residues. The CDR3 bases are TGTGCCAGCAGCTTGGAGAGGCAATATGGCTACACCTTC. This codes for CASSLERQYGYTF.

The chain joins TRBV5-6 to TRBJ2-3; no clear D. Germline V lookup: CDR1 SGHDT, CDR2 YYEEEE. The V and J ends lost 1 base and 3 bases respectively, with 9 bases between them. This CDR3 has 14 residues. The CDR3 sequence: CASSLSSRTDTQYF. The CDR3 coding sequence is TGTGCCAGCAGCTTGAGTAGTCGTACAGATACGCAGTATTTT.

This chain uses TRBV28 with TRBJ2-4, with 15 positions matching TRBD2. The ends lost 2 bases at V and 0 bases at J; junction bases unmatched: 11. The CDR3 has 21 residues. In germline, CDR1 is MDHEN, CDR2 SYDVKM. CDR3 loop: CASSLPLGLAGGPSAKNIQYF. The CDR3 nucleotides read TGTGCCAGCAGTTTACCTCTCGGACTAGCGGGAGGGCCCTCAGCCAAAAACATTCAGTACTTC. Filled out from reference TRBV28 and TRBJ2-4, the complete variable domain reads DVKVTQSSRYLVKRTGEKVFLECVQDMDHENMFWYRQDPGLGLRLIYFSYDVKMKEKGDIPEGYSVSREKKERFSLILESASTNQTSMYLCASSLPLGLAGGPSAKNIQYFGAGTRLSVL.

The V call is TRBV18, the J call TRBJ1-1; tentatively, D is TRBD1 (6 bases). Germline V gene sequence: CDR1 KGHSH, CDR2 LQKENI. CDR3 length: 15 amino acids. V was pared by 6 bases and J by 1 base, with 15 bases between. CDR3 amino acids: CASSLLPGENTEAFF. The CDR3 DNA follows: TGTGCCAGCTCCCTCCTCCCAGGGGAGAACACTGAAGCTTTCTTT.

The chain combines TRBV29-1 with TRBJ2-1; D unresolved. CDR1 is SQVTM and CDR2 is ANQGSEA in the germline V gene. V was trimmed by 2 bases and J by 0 bases, leaving 11 bases between them. This CDR3 has 15 residues. This CDR3 is CSVEPAIGSYNEQFF. The CDR3 DNA reads TGCAGCGTTGAACCAGCGATCGGCTCCTACAATGAGCAGTTCTTC.

This rearrangement joins TRBV7-2 to TRBJ1-2, with 7 nucleotides matching TRBD1. Germline V gives CDR1 SGHTA, CDR2 FQGNSA. V shed 2 bases and J 1 base; nucleotides not matched to a gene: 4. The CDR3 extends over 15 amino acids. For the CDR3, the DNA is TGTGCCAGCAGCTTATCAGGGGGTAGTAACTATGGCTACACCTTC. It translates to CASSLSGGSNYGYTF.

The gene calls are TRBV9 and TRBJ1-2, with D maybe TRBD1 (5 bases). The CDR3 extends over 13 amino acids. The germline V gene has CDR1 SGDLS and CDR2 YYNGEE. V was trimmed by 0 bases and J by 7 bases, leaving 10 bases between them. The DNA for the CDR3 is TGTGCCAGCAGCGTAGCAGGGTACGGTGGCTACACCTTC. Its translation is CASSVAGYGGYTF. Variable domain in full (rest from reference TRBV9 and TRBJ1-2): DSGVTQTPKHLITATGQRVTLRCSPRSGDLSVYWYQQSLDQGLQFLIQYYNGEERAKGNILERFSAQQFPDLHSELNLSSLELGDSALYFCASSVAGYGGYTFGSGTRLTVV.

This sequence joins TRBV7-2 and TRBJ2-6; D perhaps matches TRBD2 (6 bases). V was pared by 5 bases and J by 3 bases, with 11 bases between. CDR3 length equals 15 residues. Germline-derived CDR1 and CDR2 are SGHTA and FQGNSA. The CDR3 protein is CASSPQGGGANVLTF. The CDR3 DNA sequence: TGTGCCAGCAGCCCCCAGGGAGGTGGGGCCAACGTCCTGACTTTC.